This T cell receptor beta chain was profiled in a study of T-cell memory formation after mild COVID-19. Trimming took 2 bases from V and 3 from J, leaving 8 bases between them. Germline lookup yields CDR1 SGDLS and CDR2 YYNGEE. CDR3 length equals 13 residues. This clonotype has just a few counts. TCRdb used MiXCR to reprocess the 5' RACE reads, holding one entry per CDR3 protein. The repertoire consists of over 45,000 distinct CDR3 sequences, with 9.3% occurring once and the leading ten covering 10% to 15%. The sequence came from an adult woman who had mild COVID-19 (a few samples of this study predate the infection). Cell type and time point are not known. V gene TRBV9 combines with J gene TRBJ1-1; D is uncertain. The specimen was PBMCs or a T cell subset sorted from them (not recorded which). This chain's CDR3 is CASSVDWDTEAFF. For the CDR3, the DNA is TGTGCCAGCAGCGTTGACTGGGACACTGAAGCTTTCTTT.